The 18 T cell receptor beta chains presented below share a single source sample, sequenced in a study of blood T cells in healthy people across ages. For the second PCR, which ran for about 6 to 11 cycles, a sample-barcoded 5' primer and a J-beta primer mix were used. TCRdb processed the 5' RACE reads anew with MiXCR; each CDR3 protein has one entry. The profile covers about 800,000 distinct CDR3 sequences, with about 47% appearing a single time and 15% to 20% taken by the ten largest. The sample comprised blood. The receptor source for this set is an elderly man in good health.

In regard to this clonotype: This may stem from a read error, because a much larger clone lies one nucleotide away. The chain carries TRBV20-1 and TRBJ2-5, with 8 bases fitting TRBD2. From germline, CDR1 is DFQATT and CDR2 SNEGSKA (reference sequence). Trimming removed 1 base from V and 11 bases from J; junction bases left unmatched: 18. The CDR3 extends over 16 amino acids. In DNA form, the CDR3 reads TGCAGTGCTAGAGCCCCCCCGCGGGAGGACGGGGGTGAGCAGTACTTC. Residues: CSARAPPREDGGEQYF.

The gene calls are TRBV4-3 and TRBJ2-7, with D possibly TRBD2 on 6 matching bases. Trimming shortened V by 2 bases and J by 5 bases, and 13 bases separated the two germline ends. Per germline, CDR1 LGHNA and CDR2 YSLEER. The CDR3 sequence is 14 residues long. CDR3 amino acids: CASSQLLASNEQYF. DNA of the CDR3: TGCGCCAGCAGCCAATTACTAGCCAGTAACGAGCAGTACTTC.

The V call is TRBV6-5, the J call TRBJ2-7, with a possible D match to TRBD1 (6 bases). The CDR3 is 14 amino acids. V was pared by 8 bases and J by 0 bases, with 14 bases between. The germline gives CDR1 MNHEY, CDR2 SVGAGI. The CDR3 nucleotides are TGTGCCAGCGGTAAGGGACAACTCTCCTACGAGCAGTACTTC. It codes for CASGKGQLSYEQYF.

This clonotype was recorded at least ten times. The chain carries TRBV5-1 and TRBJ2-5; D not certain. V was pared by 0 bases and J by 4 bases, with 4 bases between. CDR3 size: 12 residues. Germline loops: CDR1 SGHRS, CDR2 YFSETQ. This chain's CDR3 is CASSLGPETQYF. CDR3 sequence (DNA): TGCGCCAGCAGCTTGGGTCCAGAGACCCAGTACTTC.

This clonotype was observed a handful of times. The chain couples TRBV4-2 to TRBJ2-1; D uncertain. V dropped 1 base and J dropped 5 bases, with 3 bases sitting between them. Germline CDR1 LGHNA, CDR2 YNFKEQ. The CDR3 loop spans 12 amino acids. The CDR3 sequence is CASSQGNNEQFF. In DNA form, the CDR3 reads TGTGCCAGCAGCCAAGGCAACAATGAGCAGTTCTTC.

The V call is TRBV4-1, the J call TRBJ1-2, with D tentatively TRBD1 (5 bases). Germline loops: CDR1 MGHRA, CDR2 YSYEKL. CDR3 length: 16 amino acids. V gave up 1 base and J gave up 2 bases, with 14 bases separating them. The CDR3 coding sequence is TGCGCCAGCAGCCAAGTTCCAGGGAACCCAAACTATGGCTACACCTTC. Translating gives CASSQVPGNPNYGYTF.

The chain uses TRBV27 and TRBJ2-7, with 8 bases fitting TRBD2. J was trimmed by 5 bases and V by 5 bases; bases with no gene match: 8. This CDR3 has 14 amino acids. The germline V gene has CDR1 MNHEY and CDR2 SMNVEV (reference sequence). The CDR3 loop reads CASSRGLDVDEQYF. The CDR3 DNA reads TGTGCCAGCAGTCGGGGACTAGATGTCGACGAGCAGTACTTC.

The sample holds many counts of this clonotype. CDR3: CSAPPLAGEYNEQFF. CDR3 DNA sequence: TGCAGTGCGCCTCCTCTAGCGGGAGAGTACAATGAGCAGTTCTTC. This chain uses TRBV20-1 with TRBJ2-1; 10 bases fit TRBD2. The CDR3 runs to 15 residues. The V and J ends lost 6 bases and 4 bases, in that order; junction bases with no gene match: 9. Germline CDR1 and CDR2: DFQATT and SNEGSKA (reference sequence).

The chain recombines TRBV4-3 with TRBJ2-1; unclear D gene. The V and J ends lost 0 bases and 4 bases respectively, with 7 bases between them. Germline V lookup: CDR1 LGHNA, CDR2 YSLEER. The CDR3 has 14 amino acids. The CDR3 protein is CASSQDASYNEQFF. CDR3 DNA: TGCGCCAGCAGCCAAGACGCTAGTTACAATGAGCAGTTCTTC.

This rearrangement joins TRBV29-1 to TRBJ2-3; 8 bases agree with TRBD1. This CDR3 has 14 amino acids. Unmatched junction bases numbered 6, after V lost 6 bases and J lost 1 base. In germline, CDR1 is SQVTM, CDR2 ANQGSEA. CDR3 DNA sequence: TGCAGCGTCCAAAGGACAGGGTGCACAGATACGCAGTATTTT. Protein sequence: CSVQRTGCTDTQYF.

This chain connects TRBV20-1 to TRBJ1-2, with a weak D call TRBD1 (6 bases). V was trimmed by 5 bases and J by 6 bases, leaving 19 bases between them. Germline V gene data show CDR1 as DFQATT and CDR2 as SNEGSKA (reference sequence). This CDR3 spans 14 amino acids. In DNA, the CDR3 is TGCAGTGCTCGAAGCAGACAGGCTCGGAATGGCTACACCTTC. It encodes CSARSRQARNGYTF.

The CDR3, as DNA: TGCAGTGCAAACCTGGGGGTTAATGAGCAGTACTTC. Protein: CSANLGVNEQYF. V usage is TRBV20-1 and J usage is TRBJ2-7; D tentatively fits TRBD1 or TRBD2 (5 bases each). V was pared by 6 bases and J by 7 bases, with 16 bases between. CDR3 length: 12 amino acids. Germline V gives CDR1 DFQATT, CDR2 SNEGSKA (reference sequence).

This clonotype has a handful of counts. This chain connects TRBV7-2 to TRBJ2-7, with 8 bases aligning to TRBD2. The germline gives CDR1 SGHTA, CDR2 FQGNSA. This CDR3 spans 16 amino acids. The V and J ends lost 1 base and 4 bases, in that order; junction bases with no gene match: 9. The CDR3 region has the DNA TGTGCCAGCAGCTTAGAGTTCGGGACTAGAAGTTACGAGCAGTACTTC. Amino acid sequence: CASSLEFGTRSYEQYF.

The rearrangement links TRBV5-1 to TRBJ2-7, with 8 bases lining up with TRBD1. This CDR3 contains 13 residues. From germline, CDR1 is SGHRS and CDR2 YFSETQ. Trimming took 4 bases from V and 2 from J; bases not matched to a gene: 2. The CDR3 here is CASSPQGAYEQYF. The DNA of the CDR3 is TGCGCCAGCAGCCCACAGGGGGCCTACGAGCAGTACTTC.

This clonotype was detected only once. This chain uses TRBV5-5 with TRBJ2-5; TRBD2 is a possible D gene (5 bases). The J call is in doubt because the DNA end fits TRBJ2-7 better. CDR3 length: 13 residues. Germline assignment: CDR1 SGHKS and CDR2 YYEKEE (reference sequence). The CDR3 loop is CASRVKGLYEQYF. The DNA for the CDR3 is TGTGCCAGCAGAGTGAAAGGACTTTACGAGCAGTACTTC.

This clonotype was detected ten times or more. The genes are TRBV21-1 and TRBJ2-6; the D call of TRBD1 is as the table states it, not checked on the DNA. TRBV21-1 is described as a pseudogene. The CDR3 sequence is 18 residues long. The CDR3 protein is CASLNLGQESSGANVLTF. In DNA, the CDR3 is TGTGCCAGCCTAAATTTGGGACAGGAGAGCTCTGGGGCCAACGTCCTGACTTTC.

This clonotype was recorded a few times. In DNA, the CDR3 is TGCAGTGCTAGAGATCCGGGGGACTATGGCTACACCTTC. Translated, it gives CSARDPGDYGYTF. The chain joins TRBV20-1 to TRBJ1-2; possible D gene TRBD1, 5 bases. Per the germline V gene, CDR1 is DFQATT and CDR2 is SNEGSKA (reference sequence). V lost 0 bases and J lost 3, with 8 bases in between. The CDR3 has 13 residues.

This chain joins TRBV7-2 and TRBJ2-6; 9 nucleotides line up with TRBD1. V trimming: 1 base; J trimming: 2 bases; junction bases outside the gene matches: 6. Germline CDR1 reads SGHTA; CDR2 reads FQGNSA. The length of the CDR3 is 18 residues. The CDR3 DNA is TGTGCCAGCAGCTTAGAGGCACAGGGGGCGACTGGGGCCAACGTCCTGACTTTC. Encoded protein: CASSLEAQGATGANVLTF. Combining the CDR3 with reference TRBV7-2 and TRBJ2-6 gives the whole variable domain GAGVSQSPSNKVTEKGKDVELRCDPISGHTALYWYRQSLGQGLEFLIYFQGNSAPDKSGLPSDRFSAERTGGSVSTLTIQRTQQEDSAVYLCASSLEAQGATGANVLTFGAGSRLTVL.